A single sample gave rise to the 27 T cell receptor beta chains below, sequenced in a study of Graves' ophthalmopathy and Graves' hyperthyroidism. Amplified TCR beta CDR3 regions were obtained using RNA transcripts as template. The library came from an HTBI-primed first-round RT-PCR and a second-round multiplex PCR. MiXCR, applied by TCRdb to the multiplex PCR reads, yields one record per CDR3 protein. This table has almost 750,000 distinct CDR3 sequences, roughly 40% appearing once. Sequencing was done on a sample of peripheral blood. All receptors derive from an adult man with Graves' ophthalmopathy.

This clonotype was detected ten times or more. CDR3 protein: CASARGQGANYGYTF. The CDR3 bases are TGTGCCAGCGCTCGGGGCCAGGGAGCTAACTATGGCTACACCTTC. The chain has TRBV2 and TRBJ1-2; TRBD1 is a possible D gene (5 bases). Trimming took off 8 bases at V and 0 bases at J, with 16 bases between the two ends. The CDR3 spans 15 residues. The germline gives CDR1 SNHLY, CDR2 FYNNEI.

This clonotype was detected only a few times. The J gene is TRBJ1-3, the V gene TRBV9; D is uncertain. The CDR3 totals 15 residues. Germline V CDR1 and CDR2: SGDLS, YYNGEE. The germline V and J ends were trimmed by 0 bases and 3 bases, with 10 bases remaining between them. CDR3: CASSVDENDGNTIYF. The CDR3 region has the DNA TGTGCCAGCAGCGTAGACGAGAATGATGGAAACACCATATATTTT. Using reference TRBV9 and TRBJ1-3 for the parts outside the CDR3, the full variable domain is DSGVTQTPKHLITATGQRVTLRCSPRSGDLSVYWYQQSLDQGLQFLIQYYNGEERAKGNILERFSAQQFPDLHSELNLSSLELGDSALYFCASSVDENDGNTIYFGEGSWLTVV.

With respect to this clonotype: Lacking the conserved final phenylalanine or tryptophan, this CDR3 likely reflects a read error. The V and J genes are TRBV24-1 and TRBJ1-1, with unresolved D. The CDR3 has 13 amino acids. Germline values: CDR1 KGHDR, CDR2 SFDVKD. CDR3 amino acids: CATSDIGNTEAFL. The CDR3 nucleotides are TGTGCCACCAGTGATATAGGGAACACTGAGGCTTTCCTT.

The sample holds a few counts of this clonotype. The chain couples TRBV25-1 to TRBJ1-2; D call uncertain. This CDR3 is built from 14 residues. Germline CDR1 MGHDK, CDR2 SYGVNS. V shed 3 bases and J shed 7 bases, with 15 bases lying between them. CDR3 in amino acids: CASSDSASARGYTF. In DNA form, the CDR3 reads TGTGCCAGCAGTGATAGTGCCAGTGCCCGTGGCTACACCTTC.

This clonotype was observed many times. The chain is built from TRBV6-5 and TRBJ1-1; D uncertain. There are 14 residues in the CDR3. V was cut by 0 bases and J by 1 base, with 6 bases left in between. Germline loops: CDR1 MNHEY, CDR2 SVGAGI. CDR3 region: CASSYSRQNTEAFF. In DNA form, the CDR3 reads TGTGCCAGCAGTTACTCGCGGCAGAACACTGAAGCTTTCTTT.

This clonotype was picked up many times. This chain joins TRBV7-2 and TRBJ2-7; TRBD2 matches at 8 bases. The CDR3 runs to 16 residues. Losses at the gene ends were 5 bases for V and 2 bases for J; bases not matched to a gene: 11. Germline V gene sequence: CDR1 SGHTA, CDR2 FQGNSA. The DNA for the CDR3 is TGTGCCAGCAGCCCTTGGGGCGGGGGGACGACCTACGAGCAGTACTTC. This sequence encodes CASSPWGGGTTYEQYF.

This clonotype was picked up a small number of times. The chain combines TRBV9 with TRBJ2-2; 7 bases map to TRBD1. The CDR3 is made up of 15 amino acids. V lost 1 base, J lost 4 bases, and 4 bases stayed unmatched. The germline gives CDR1 SGDLS, CDR2 YYNGEE. CDR3 nucleotides: TGTGCCAGCAGCGTAATACAGGGGAGCACCGGGGAGCTGTTTTTT. This translates into CASSVIQGSTGELFF.

The V call is TRBV7-2, the J call TRBJ2-5, with D unclear. The germline V and J ends were trimmed by 3 bases and 4 bases, with 15 bases remaining between them. The CDR3 totals 15 residues. CDR1 and CDR2 (germline): SGHTA, FQGNSA. The CDR3 DNA sequence: TGTGCCAGCAGCTTGCTAGGAAGTATCGGAGAGACCCAGTACTTC. The encoded protein is CASSLLGSIGETQYF.

J is TRBJ2-2 and V is TRBV9, with 12 bases matching TRBD2. The CDR3 runs to 20 residues. The germline V gene has CDR1 SGDLS and CDR2 YYNGEE. Losses at the gene ends were 5 bases for V and 0 bases for J; bases not matched to a gene: 14. The DNA of the CDR3 is TGTGCCAGCAGTCCGGGACTAGCGGGCGGAGAGGGAACGAACACCGGGGAGCTGTTTTTT. Protein sequence: CASSPGLAGGEGTNTGELFF.

This clonotype was detected only a few times. The J gene is TRBJ1-5, the V gene TRBV7-2; D is ambiguous. Germline V gene data show CDR1 as SGHTA and CDR2 as FQGNSA. The CDR3 is 13 residues long. Trimming stripped 5 bases from V and 4 bases from J, with 9 bases between. The CDR3 protein is CASSPSRNQPQHF. The CDR3 region has the DNA TGTGCCAGCAGCCCCAGCCGGAATCAGCCCCAGCATTTT.

As regards this clonotype: A much larger clone lies one base from this, so it may be a read error. The rearrangement links TRBV7-4 to TRBJ2-5; a possible D gene is TRBD1 (5 bases). CDR1 SGHVT and CDR2 SQSDAQ come from the germline V gene. V was trimmed by 6 bases and J by 5 bases, leaving 13 bases between them. The CDR3 contains 13 residues. The CDR3 DNA follows: TGTGCCAGCAGTGATTTGGACATGGAGACCCAGTACTTC. The encoded protein is CASSDLDMETQYF.

The chain is built from TRBV20-1 and TRBJ1-2, with D uncertain. The CDR3 sequence is 15 residues long. Germline V gives CDR1 DFQATT, CDR2 SNEGSKA (reference sequence). The ends were cut back, 0 bases at V and 4 bases at J, with 15 bases in the middle. The CDR3 spells CSARDSIGSGYGYTF. In DNA, the CDR3 is TGCAGTGCTAGAGATTCAATCGGGTCTGGCTATGGCTACACCTTC.

The table lists this clonotype with many counts. J is TRBJ1-6 and V is TRBV25-1; D ambiguous. Germline loops: CDR1 MGHDK, CDR2 SYGVNS. The CDR3 consists of 15 residues. V lost 1 base to trimming and J lost 5 bases, with 9 bases between them. The CDR3: CASSEFGYDNSPLHF. The CDR3 DNA reads TGTGCCAGCAGTGAATTCGGCTACGATAATTCACCCCTCCACTTT. Using reference TRBV25-1 and TRBJ1-6 for the parts outside the CDR3, the full variable domain is EADIYQTPRYLVIGTGKKITLECSQTMGHDKMYWYQQDPGMELHLIHYSYGVNSTEKGDLSSESTVSRIRTEHFPLTLESARPSHTSQYLCASSEFGYDNSPLHFGNGTRLTVT.

Ten or more counts support this clonotype. The rearrangement links TRBV2 to TRBJ2-5, with 7 bases fitting TRBD1. With V trimmed by 6 bases and J by 2 bases, 6 bases remained unmatched. CDR1 and CDR2 from the germline V gene are SNHLY and FYNNEI. This CDR3 contains 14 residues. The CDR3 sequence is CASSFGTAQETQYF. CDR3 in DNA: TGTGCCAGCAGCTTCGGGACAGCACAAGAGACCCAGTACTTC.

This clonotype has only a few counts. The chain combines TRBV20-1 with TRBJ1-1; 9 bases map to TRBD1. The germline CDR1 and CDR2 sequences are DFQATT and SNEGSKA (reference sequence). The CDR3 spans 11 residues. The CDR3 protein is CRGDRATEAFF. In DNA, the CDR3 is TGCAGAGGGGACAGGGCCACTGAAGCTTTCTTT.

This clonotype was seen many times. The genes are TRBV7-2 and TRBJ2-6; unclear D gene. Trimming removed 4 bases from V and 3 bases from J, with 7 bases in between. CDR1 SGHTA and CDR2 FQGNSA come from the germline V gene. This CDR3 is built from 14 residues. The CDR3 DNA reads TGTGCCAGCAGCTCCCATTATGGGGCCAACGTCCTGACTTTC. Translated, it gives CASSSHYGANVLTF.

Comment on this clonotype: A junction boundary mismatches the germline segment, possibly from a read error. The chain has TRBV7-2 and TRBJ1-1; no definite D call. The CDR3 spans 13 residues. From germline, CDR1 is SGHTA and CDR2 FQGNSA. The CDR3 DNA follows: TGTGCCAGCAGCTTAACATTGAACACTGAAGCTTCCTTT. Translated, it gives CASSLTLNTEASF.

This sequence joins TRBV5-5 and TRBJ2-5; the D is unclear. The CDR3 has 13 amino acids. Germline loops: CDR1 SGHKS, CDR2 YYEKEE (reference sequence). Trimming removed 2 bases from V and 10 bases from J, with 15 bases in between. The CDR3 DNA reads TGTGCCAGCAGCTTAAAGGGTTCGTTTGTCCAGTACTTC. The encoded protein is CASSLKGSFVQYF.

The chain joins TRBV10-3 to TRBJ1-1, with D uncertain. The V end lost 4 bases, the J end lost 7 bases, and 7 bases lay between the germline ends. Germline CDR1 is ENHRY and CDR2 is SYGVKD. This CDR3 is 11 amino acids long. Here the CDR3 DNA reads TGTGCCATCAGTGGGACGGGTGAAGCTTTCTTT. It is translated as CAISGTGEAFF.

This clonotype was counted only a few times. The chain joins TRBV9 to TRBJ2-7, with D possibly matching TRBD1 (6 bases). Germline CDR1 reads SGDLS; CDR2 reads YYNGEE. Between the trimmed V and J ends, which lost 4 bases and 5 bases, there was a span of 16 bases. The CDR3 is made up of 14 amino acids. The CDR3 loop is CASSPGQILDEQYF. The CDR3 coding sequence is TGTGCCAGCAGCCCTGGACAGATACTCGACGAGCAGTACTTC.

J is TRBJ1-2 and V is TRBV10-3, with 9 bases lining up with TRBD1. After removal of 4 bases from V and 2 bases from J, the junction contained 14 bases not matched to a gene. Germline values: CDR1 ENHRY, CDR2 SYGVKD. The CDR3 runs to 18 residues. CDR3 loop: CAISVRKAGQGTNYGYTF. The DNA of the CDR3 is TGTGCCATCAGTGTCCGTAAGGCGGGACAGGGTACCAACTATGGCTACACCTTC.

The sample holds many counts of this clonotype. The chain carries TRBV7-9 and TRBJ1-1; possibly TRBD1 for D (5 bases). The CDR3 spans 13 residues. V was clipped by 10 bases and J by 0 bases, with 12 bases between them. Germline CDR1 reads SEHNR; CDR2 reads FQNEAQ (reference sequence). The CDR3 sequence: CATGHQMNTEAFF. The CDR3 coding sequence is TGTGCCACCGGACACCAAATGAACACTGAAGCTTTCTTT.

The chain combines TRBV19 with TRBJ1-2, with D perhaps matching TRBD1 (6 bases). The germline V and J ends were trimmed by 7 bases and 1 base, with 25 bases remaining between them. This CDR3 is built from 18 residues. Looked up from germline, CDR1 is LNHDA and CDR2 is SQIVND (reference sequence). The CDR3 reads CASTGGGTGTPGNYGYTF. As DNA, the CDR3 is TGTGCCAGTACCGGTGGCGGGACCGGGACACCGGGTAACTATGGCTACACCTTC.

V usage is TRBV19 and J usage is TRBJ1-5; TRBD1 might be the D (5 bases). The CDR3 is 13 residues long. Per germline, CDR1 LNHDA and CDR2 SQIVND (reference sequence). Trimming shortened V by 7 bases and J by 3 bases, and 10 bases separated the two germline ends. The CDR3 coding sequence is TGTGCCAGTACGCGGGGGAACAATCAGCCCCAGCATTTT. Its translation: CASTRGNNQPQHF.

This clonotype was counted ten times or more. CDR3 in DNA: TGCAGCGCCACGGACAGGGCGTACGAGCAGTACTTC. This translates into CSATDRAYEQYF. The V gene is TRBV29-1, the J gene TRBJ2-7; TRBD1 aligns across 8 bases. Looked up from germline, CDR1 is SQVTM and CDR2 is ANQGSEA. The length of the CDR3 is 12 residues. V lost 7 bases, J lost 4 bases, and 6 bases stayed unmatched.

This clonotype was counted at least ten times. This chain links TRBV25-1 with TRBJ2-6; D remains unclear. The CDR3 runs to 14 residues. Germline lookup yields CDR1 MGHDK and CDR2 SYGVNS. Trimming took 3 bases from V and 4 from J, leaving 7 bases between them. The CDR3 DNA sequence: TGTGCCAGCAGTGATAGTGCCGGGGCCAACGTCCTGACTTTC. Translating it yields CASSDSAGANVLTF.

The chain couples TRBV15 to TRBJ1-2; maybe TRBD1 (5 bases). CDR3 size: 15 residues. V dropped 3 bases and J dropped 2 bases, with 13 bases sitting between them. The germline CDR1 and CDR2 sequences are LNHNV and YYDKDF (reference sequence). The CDR3 bases are TGTGCCACCAGCAGCCCCTGGCAGGGAAACTATGGCTACACCTTC. Its translation: CATSSPWQGNYGYTF.